Listed here is a single T cell receptor (beta chain). The antigen is undetermined. This sample is drawn from a study of Ad26.COV2.S vaccination and SARS-CoV-2 variants. As for the study in general: Donor had been placed in the Ad26.COV2.S arm of the COV1001 trial.

Assay used: immunoSEQ multiplex PCR; TCRdb lists only in-frame clones, some missing. The sample has some 300,000 clones; just over 85% are singletons. Treatment given: some 19 received Ad26.COV2.S at low or high dose, single or two shots; about five received placebo; per-sample allocation not given. Sampling was performed 63 days after the first vaccine or placebo injection. Study-level results: The TCR breadth and depth analyses may have produced an underestimate of total T cell responses.

CDR3 length equals 12 residues. Germline CDR1 reads KGHSH; CDR2 reads LQKENI. V was trimmed by 2 bases and J by 5 bases, leaving 5 bases between them. The clonotype originates from a person aged 18-65 years who received the Ad26.COV2.S COVID-19 vaccine or a placebo. Sequenced material: peripheral blood, taken in a trial of Ad26.COV2.S vaccine versus placebo. The rearrangement uses TRBV18 and TRBJ2-3; D remains unclear. CDR3 region: CASSPDVDTQYF. CDR3 nucleotides: TGTGCCAGCTCACCAGACGTAGATACGCAGTATTTT.